The TCR beta chain described here comes from a study of shared clonotypes between healthy human individuals. Every subset's genomic DNA went evenly onto several immunoSEQ plates. Replicate PCRs from sorted subsets contained roughly 200 ng DNA, which is roughly 30,000 T cell genomes. As handled by the study authors: Filtering differed since immunoSEQ provided only junctions, with no quality scores. Data came from immunoSEQ multiplex PCR; TCRdb stores just in-frame clones and leaves some out. The DNA gave D and trimming, while V, J and clone size come from that table. Here the sample spans roughly 2,000,000 clones, around 93% being singletons. Positively selected for CCR7, the CD45RO-negative cells used as naive CD8 cells excluded terminally differentiated effector memory CD45RA+ cells. About this clone: Its antigen is undetermined. The sample contains more than one DNA sequence encoding this CDR3.

Study observations and caveats: Estimated clonotype richness was generally higher in naive than memory subsets.

Germline V CDR1 and CDR2: SGHNT, YYREEE (reference sequence). The CDR3 has 14 amino acids. V lost 0 bases, J lost 1 base, and 8 bases lay in between. The chain joins TRBV5-4 to TRBJ2-7; tentative D call: TRBD2 (5 bases). Material: naive CD8+ T cells from PBMCs. The TCR originated in a man younger than 35 in good health. Some clones in this sample may be carry-over from other donors' samples. Here the CDR3 reads CASSLEGSSYEQYF. CDR3 DNA sequence: TGTGCCAGCAGCTTGGAAGGGAGTTCCTACGAGCAGTACTTC. The entire variable domain, with the rest obtained from reference TRBV5-4 and TRBJ2-7, is as follows: ETGVTQSPTHLIKTRGQQVTLRCSSQSGHNTVSWYQQALGQGPQFIFQYYREEENGRGNFPPRFSGLQFPNYSSELNVNALELDDSALYLCASSLEGSSYEQYFGPGTRLTVT.